Following are 19 T cell receptor beta chains from one sample sequenced in a study of cytomegalovirus exposure and HLA in healthy donors. TCRdb's copy holds only in-frame clones and misses some; the assay was immunoSEQ multiplex PCR. This table holds approximately 300,000 clones, around 90% found once. Sequencing input: PBMCs. The receptors originated from a woman in her 30s in good health and CMV-seropositive.

This rearrangement joins TRBV6-4 to TRBJ1-5; maybe TRBD1 (5 bases). This CDR3 region has 13 residues. V lost 3 bases and J lost 2, with 5 bases in between. The germline gives CDR1 MRHNA, CDR2 SNTAGT. For the CDR3, the DNA is TGTGCCAGCAGTGAGGGACGCAATCAGCCCCAGCATTTT. This encodes CASSEGRNQPQHF.

This clone was counted a few times. Other DNA sequences in this sample translate to the same CDR3. The rearrangement uses TRBV9 and TRBJ2-3; D is undetermined. Germline CDR1 SGDLS, CDR2 YYNGEE. Trimming cost V 0 bases and J 5 bases, with 4 bases left between them. This CDR3 is built from 12 residues. CDR3 residues: CASSVGGDTQYF. The CDR3, as DNA: TGTGCCAGCAGCGTAGGGGGAGATACGCAGTATTTT.

The chain recombines TRBV30 with TRBJ1-5; D gene unclear. Germline V CDR1 and CDR2: GTSNPN, SVGIG (reference sequence). V lost 0 bases and J 0 bases, leaving 9 bases between the germline ends. The CDR3 is made up of 15 amino acids. In nucleotides, the CDR3 is TGTGCCTGGAGTGTACGAACAGCTAGCAATCAGCCCCAGCATTTT. This codes for CAWSVRTASNQPQHF.

This clone appeared a few times. The chain combines TRBV6-4 with TRBJ1-6, with 7 bases matching TRBD1. With V trimmed by 5 bases and J by 5 bases, 0 bases remained unmatched. In germline, CDR1 is MRHNA, CDR2 SNTAGT. The CDR3 totals 13 residues. In nucleotides, the CDR3 is TGTGCCAGCAGTCAGGGGGATAATTCACCCCTCCACTTT. It encodes CASSQGDNSPLHF.

The chain joins TRBV29-1 to TRBJ1-1; D call uncertain. Looked up from germline, CDR1 is SQVTM and CDR2 is ANQGSEA. The V and J ends lost 4 bases and 1 base respectively, with 7 bases between them. The CDR3 sequence is 12 residues long. The CDR3: CSVGRENTEAFF. DNA for the CDR3: TGCAGCGTTGGCCGAGAGAACACTGAAGCTTTCTTT.

This clone occurred once. V is TRBV5-4 and J is TRBJ2-5, with D unclear. This CDR3 has 10 amino acids. V gave up 3 bases and J gave up 5 bases, with 2 bases separating them. Germline assignment: CDR1 SGHNT and CDR2 YYREEE (reference sequence). The CDR3 nucleotides are TGTGCCAGCAGCTGGGAGACCCAGTACTTC. Amino acid sequence: CASSWETQYF.

The chain is built from TRBV5-5 and TRBJ1-2; D not resolved. Germline loops: CDR1 SGHKS, CDR2 YYEKEE (reference sequence). The CDR3 sequence is 16 residues long. V was cut by 1 base and J by 3 bases, with 16 bases left in between. As DNA, the CDR3 is TGTGCCAGCAGCTTGTTCCCCCCCGGACCTGACTATGGCTACACCTTC. Translating it yields CASSLFPPGPDYGYTF.

This chain links TRBV28 with TRBJ1-5; 7 bases match TRBD1. CDR3 length: 16 residues. Germline V gives CDR1 MDHEN, CDR2 SYDVKM. V dropped 8 bases and J dropped 2; count of bases not matched to a gene: 12. The CDR3 nucleotides are TGTGCCAGCCGCCAACCCCCCGGGACAGGCAATCAGCCCCAGCATTTT. This gives the protein CASRQPPGTGNQPQHF.

The sample holds one count of this clone. The rearrangement uses TRBV18 and TRBJ1-4; TRBD1 aligns across 8 bases. After removal of 5 bases from V and 7 bases from J, the junction contained 6 bases not matched to a gene. This CDR3 comprises 14 residues. The germline V gene encodes CDR1 KGHSH and CDR2 LQKENI. This chain's CDR3 is CASSSDRGGEKLFF. The CDR3 coding sequence is TGTGCCAGCTCATCAGACAGGGGAGGTGAAAAACTGTTTTTT.

The CDR3 loop is CASSLHHRVDEAFF. CDR3 nucleotide sequence: TGTGCCAGCAGCTTACACCACAGGGTGGATGAAGCTTTCTTT. This chain joins TRBV7-9 and TRBJ1-1, with D possibly TRBD1 on 6 matching bases. Trimming shortened V by 2 bases and J by 7 bases, and 14 bases separated the two germline ends. Per germline, CDR1 SEHNR and CDR2 FQNEAQ (reference sequence). This CDR3 comprises 14 residues.

The chain combines TRBV27 with TRBJ2-2, with D maybe TRBD1 (5 bases). The V gene's germline CDR1 is MNHEY and CDR2 SMNVEV (reference sequence). This CDR3 spans 17 amino acids. Between the trimmed V and J ends, which lost 6 bases and 7 bases, there was a span of 24 bases. This CDR3 is CASRPGTQGHLLGELFF. In DNA, the CDR3 is TGTGCCAGCAGACCCGGAACGCAAGGACACTTACTCGGGGAGCTGTTTTTT.

This clone has just a few counts. The rearrangement links TRBV30 to TRBJ1-1; D gene ambiguous. Germline V gives CDR1 GTSNPN, CDR2 SVGIG (reference sequence). Trimming took 0 bases from V and 5 from J, leaving 7 bases between them. This CDR3 spans 12 amino acids. In DNA form, the CDR3 reads TGTGCCTGGAGTGTAATGGGAACTGAAGCTTTCTTT. Its protein is CAWSVMGTEAFF.

The chain uses TRBV7-3 and TRBJ2-2; a weak D match, TRBD1 (6 bases). Per germline, CDR1 SGHTA and CDR2 FQGTGA. This CDR3 has 16 residues. V was clipped by 4 bases and J by 0 bases, with 12 bases between them. CDR3 sequence (DNA): TGTGCCAGCAGCTCGGTAGGACAGCCGAACACCGGGGAGCTGTTTTTT. Protein product: CASSSVGQPNTGELFF. Full variable domain (missing parts from reference TRBV7-3 and TRBJ2-2): GAGVSQTPSNKVTEKGKYVELRCDPISGHTALYWYRQSLGQGPEFLIYFQGTGAADDSGLPNDRFFAVRPEGSVSTLKIQRTERGDSAVYLCASSSVGQPNTGELFFGEGSRLTVL.

The CDR3 loop is CAGLWAGPGNTIYF. DNA for the CDR3: TGTGCCGGACTATGGGCAGGGCCGGGAAACACCATATATTTT. The V and J genes are TRBV30 and TRBJ1-3; weak D call: TRBD1 (5 bases). The CDR3 covers 14 residues. Germline V gene lookup returns CDR1 GTSNPN and CDR2 SVGIG (reference sequence). V was pared by 8 bases and J by 4 bases, with 18 bases between. The whole variable domain, remainder taken from reference TRBV30 and TRBJ1-3, is SQTIHQWPATLVQPVGSPLSLECTVEGTSNPNLYWYRQAAGRGLQLLFYSVGIGQISSEVPQNLSASRPQDRQFILSSKKLLLSDSGFYLCAGLWAGPGNTIYFGEGSWLTVV.

V and J are TRBV5-6 and TRBJ1-5; D possibly corresponds to TRBD1 (5 bases). The CDR3 has 14 residues. CDR1 and CDR2 (germline): SGHDT, YYEEEE. V was cut by 2 bases and J by 10 bases, with 16 bases left in between. DNA for the CDR3: TGTGCCAGCAGCTTATTCTGGGGGTACGAACCCCAGCATTTT. It is translated as CASSLFWGYEPQHF.

As regards this clone: Within the sample, other DNA sequences also encode this same CDR3. V and J are TRBV7-2 and TRBJ2-2; D perhaps matches TRBD1 (6 bases). V lost 4 bases, J lost 7 bases, and 10 bases lay in between. The CDR3 loop spans 13 amino acids. CDR1 and CDR2 (germline): SGHTA, FQGNSA. The CDR3 sequence: CASSSQGGGELFF. The DNA for the CDR3 is TGTGCCAGCAGCTCACAAGGGGGCGGGGAGCTGTTTTTT.

The V gene is TRBV27, the J gene TRBJ2-2, with TRBD1 matching 7 bases. From germline, CDR1 is MNHEY and CDR2 SMNVEV (reference sequence). V lost 6 bases, J lost 6 bases, and 7 bases stayed unmatched. The CDR3 covers 14 residues. CDR3 region: CASRPTGAAGELFF. CDR3 nucleotide sequence: TGTGCCAGCAGACCCACAGGGGCGGCCGGGGAGCTGTTTTTT.

The chain is built from TRBV6-1 and TRBJ1-5, with D possibly being TRBD1 (6 bases). The germline V gene encodes CDR1 MNHNS and CDR2 SASEGT. Trimming took off 6 bases at V and 4 bases at J, with 10 bases between the two ends. This CDR3 has 13 amino acids. In DNA form, the CDR3 reads TGTGCCAGCAGGGACAGTACTAATCAGCCCCAGCATTTT. The encoded protein is CASRDSTNQPQHF.

The sample holds one count of this clone. The chain joins TRBV27 to TRBJ1-6; D is undetermined. Germline V CDR1 and CDR2: MNHEY, SMNVEV (reference sequence). The CDR3 is made up of 15 amino acids. V lost 4 bases, J lost 4 bases, and 11 bases lay in between. CDR3: CASSSAPRYNSPLHF. The CDR3, as DNA: TGTGCCAGCAGTTCGGCCCCGCGATATAATTCACCCCTCCACTTT.